Below, 2 T cell receptor beta chains from the same sample are listed, as sequenced in a study of T cell repertoires in cytomegalovirus infection. From the reads, TCRdb called clonotypes with MiXCR, one entry per CDR3 protein. Of about 51,000 distinct CDR3 sequences listed, about 18% were seen once; the top ten hold approximately 26%. No antigens are known for them. Specimen: CD8+ T cells from cultured PBMCs, collected from culture after CMV antigen stimulation. These receptors came from a human donor in good health (CMV status not recorded). Some clones in this sample may be carry-over from other donors' samples.

This clonotype was detected only a few times. This chain connects TRBV7-3 to TRBJ1-2; D unclear. This CDR3 comprises 13 residues. V lost 3 bases, J lost 4 bases, and 9 bases lay in between. Germline V CDR1 and CDR2: SGHTA, FQGTGA. CDR3 in amino acids: CASSFKSGYGYTF. CDR3 sequence (DNA): TGTGCCAGCAGCTTCAAATCGGGCTATGGCTACACCTTC.

V and J are TRBV7-2 and TRBJ2-4, with unresolved D. Germline loops: CDR1 SGHTA, CDR2 FQGNSA. The V end was cut by 3 bases, the J end by 2 bases, with 17 bases between. CDR3 size: 17 residues. The CDR3 reads CASSLDSFPRTKNIQYF. As DNA, the CDR3 is TGTGCCAGCAGCTTGGATTCATTTCCAAGGACCAAAAACATTCAGTACTTC. Complete variable domain (other parts from reference TRBV7-2 and TRBJ2-4): GAGVSQSPSNKVTEKGKDVELRCDPISGHTALYWYRQSLGQGLEFLIYFQGNSAPDKSGLPSDRFSAERTGGSVSTLTIQRTQQEDSAVYLCASSLDSFPRTKNIQYFGAGTRLSVL.